The 22 T cell receptor beta chains reported below all come from one sample, sequenced in a study of blood T cell repertoires in COVID-19 (dated by TCRdb to about 2020). Library preparation used the immunoSEQ multiplex PCR assay. The source is immuneACCESS, and TCRdb retained only in-frame sequences with V and J called. Part of the clones is not carried over; for the studies checked, unresolved V genes explain less than half of this, and the remainder is unexplained. For this sample there are around 280,000 clones; roughly 89% appear just once. The ten most abundant clones make up approximately 1.5% of the sample. Source material: PBMCs or T cells enriched from blood (not recorded which). Receptors originate from a middle-aged woman who had recovered from COVID-19.

This clone came up a few times. This chain uses TRBV9 with TRBJ2-2, with 8 bases identical to TRBD2. The CDR3 extends over 14 amino acids. V was pared by 4 bases and J by 7 bases, with 6 bases of the junction left unmatched. Germline V gene data show CDR1 as SGDLS and CDR2 as YYNGEE. CDR3 loop: CASSMGLDGGELFF. In nucleotides, the CDR3 is TGTGCCAGCAGCATGGGACTAGACGGCGGGGAGCTGTTTTTT.

This clone was seen just once. The chain combines TRBV29-1 with TRBJ2-1; 12 bases align to TRBD2. V dropped 6 bases and J dropped 0; count of bases not matched to a gene: 6. The CDR3 has 16 residues. CDR1 and CDR2 (germline): SQVTM, ANQGSEA. The CDR3 sequence is CSVGGLAGFSYNEQFF. The CDR3 region has the DNA TGCAGCGTGGGGGGACTAGCGGGCTTCTCCTACAATGAGCAGTTCTTC.

Details on this clone: A read error may produce the germline difference seen at one junction end. The chain recombines TRBV7-2 with TRBJ1-2; 8 bases fit TRBD1. The germline V gene encodes CDR1 SGHTA and CDR2 FQGNSA. The CDR3 has 15 residues. CDR3 in DNA: TGTGCCAACAGCTACCAGGGGGCTCCGAACTATGGCTACACCTTC. Encoded protein: CANSYQGAPNYGYTF.

The chain combines TRBV5-4 with TRBJ2-5; 9 positions agree with TRBD2. Germline V gene lookup returns CDR1 SGHNT and CDR2 YYREEE (reference sequence). The CDR3 consists of 16 residues. The ends lost 2 bases at V and 2 bases at J; junction bases unmatched: 7. In DNA form, the CDR3 reads TGTGCCAGCAGCTTACAGCGGGGGGTAATACAAGAGACCCAGTACTTC. Translating gives CASSLQRGVIQETQYF.

The DNA of the CDR3 is TGTGCCAGCAGCCCCGGTTTGAACACTGAAGCTTTCTTT. Its protein product is CASSPGLNTEAFF. The rearrangement links TRBV9 to TRBJ1-1; D unresolved. Between the trimmed V and J ends, which lost 4 bases and 0 bases, there was a span of 7 bases. Germline assignment: CDR1 SGDLS and CDR2 YYNGEE. The CDR3 has 13 amino acids.

This clone was recorded once. The chain links TRBV6-1 to TRBJ1-5, with D perhaps TRBD1 (5 bases). CDR3 length equals 14 residues. Germline assignment: CDR1 MNHNS and CDR2 SASEGT. Trimming cost V 2 bases and J 7 bases, with 12 bases left between them. The CDR3 spells CASSELGGLQPQHF. The CDR3 DNA reads TGTGCCAGCAGTGAACTCGGGGGATTACAGCCCCAGCATTTT.

The chain links TRBV19 to TRBJ1-5; 7 bases match TRBD1. The CDR3 length is 15 residues. Germline values: CDR1 LNHDA, CDR2 SQIVND (reference sequence). Trimming cost V 6 bases and J 4 bases; bases outside gene matches: 9. CDR3 nucleotide sequence: TGTGCCAGTAGACGTGACAGGGCCCCGAATCAGCCCCAGCATTTT. Its protein is CASRRDRAPNQPQHF.

The table lists this clone with a count of one. The chain joins TRBV5-1 to TRBJ1-4; 9 bases align to TRBD1. This CDR3 is 14 amino acids long. V dropped 4 bases and J dropped 6; count of bases not matched to a gene: 4. Germline V CDR1 and CDR2: SGHRS, YFSETQ. CDR3 coding DNA: TGCGCCAGCAGCGGCGGGACAGGGTATGAAAAACTGTTTTTT. The encoded protein is CASSGGTGYEKLFF. The full variable domain, with the rest looked up from reference TRBV5-1 and TRBJ1-4, is KAGVTQTPRYLIKTRGQQVTLSCSPISGHRSVSWYQQTPGQGLQFLFEYFSETQRNKGNFPGRFSGRQFSNSRSEMNVSTLELGDSALYLCASSGGTGYEKLFFGSGTQLSVL.

The chain joins TRBV6-5 to TRBJ2-7; weak D call: TRBD2 (5 bases). The V end was cut by 9 bases, the J end by 2 bases, with 17 bases between. From germline, CDR1 is MNHEY and CDR2 SVGAGI. The CDR3 length is 14 residues. CDR3 nucleotides: TGTGCCAGTTTCGCTAGACTCGGGGCCTACGAGCAGTACTTC. Translated: CASFARLGAYEQYF.

This sequence joins TRBV2 and TRBJ2-7; 10 bases match TRBD1. Germline V gene lookup returns CDR1 SNHLY and CDR2 FYNNEI. V was pared by 6 bases and J by 4 bases, with 6 bases of the junction left unmatched. The CDR3 totals 14 residues. CDR3 loop: CASRGEGQGYEQYF. The CDR3 nucleotides are TGTGCCAGCAGGGGTGAGGGACAGGGGTACGAGCAGTACTTC.

This clone was counted ten times or more. The CDR3 nucleotides are TGTGCCAGCAGCTTAGCTAGCGGGATGGTGGAGACCCAGTACTTC. It specifies CASSLASGMVETQYF. The rearrangement links TRBV7-6 to TRBJ2-5; TRBD2 matches at 8 bases. Germline trimming cut 0 bases from V and 5 bases from J; bases unmatched to any gene: 5. Germline V lookup: CDR1 SGHVS, CDR2 FNYEAQ. The CDR3 length is 15 residues.

This rearrangement joins TRBV27 to TRBJ1-4; TRBD1 agrees at 10 bases. CDR1 MNHEY and CDR2 SMNVEV come from the germline V gene (reference sequence). The V segment lost 8 bases and the J segment 7 bases; nucleotides outside the gene matches: 1. The CDR3 extends over 12 amino acids. CDR3 sequence (DNA): TGTGCCAGCCGGGACAGGGGTGAAAAACTGTTTTTT. Translated, it gives CASRDRGEKLFF.

This chain links TRBV4-2 with TRBJ2-2, with 12 bases aligning to TRBD1. Germline CDR1 reads LGHNA; CDR2 reads YNFKEQ. With V trimmed by 2 bases and J by 5 bases, 6 bases remained unmatched. This CDR3 spans 17 amino acids. The CDR3 here is CASSQTPGQGATGELFF. Written as DNA, the CDR3 is TGTGCCAGCAGCCAAACGCCGGGACAGGGGGCTACCGGGGAGCTGTTTTTT.

The V and J genes are TRBV6-5 and TRBJ1-2; maybe TRBD1 (6 bases). The CDR3 consists of 14 residues. Deletions cut 5 bases from V and 8 bases from J, with 18 bases between. CDR1 is MNHEY, CDR2 SVGAGI, per germline. The CDR3 spells CASSPIRWGQGYTF. As DNA, the CDR3 is TGTGCCAGCAGTCCCATTAGGTGGGGGCAAGGCTACACCTTC.

The J gene is TRBJ2-7, the V gene TRBV2, with D maybe TRBD1 (6 bases). Trimming stripped 5 bases from V and 0 bases from J, with 17 bases between. The CDR3 is 16 residues long. Germline V gene lookup returns CDR1 SNHLY and CDR2 FYNNEI. In DNA, the CDR3 is TGTGCCAGCAGTAAGGACAGAGCGAAGAGCTCCTACGAGCAGTACTTC. It yields the protein CASSKDRAKSSYEQYF.

The chain is built from TRBV15 and TRBJ2-3, with TRBD1 matching over 8 bases. V lost 0 bases and J lost 0; bases outside the gene matches: 8. Germline V lookup: CDR1 LNHNV, CDR2 YYDKDF (reference sequence). The CDR3 covers 18 residues. The CDR3 DNA is TGTGCCACCAGCAGAGACCGCAATACAGGGGGGAGCACAGATACGCAGTATTTT. This encodes CATSRDRNTGGSTDTQYF. The complete variable domain, with remaining parts taken from reference TRBV15 and TRBJ2-3, reads DAMVIQNPRYQVTQFGKPVTLSCSQTLNHNVMYWYQQKSSQAPKLLFHYYDKDFNNEADTPDNFQSRRPNTSFCFLDIRSPGLGDTAMYLCATSRDRNTGGSTDTQYFGPGTRLTVL.

This clone has just one count. The chain has TRBV29-1 and TRBJ1-1; the D is unclear. V shed 4 bases and J shed 4 bases, with 7 bases lying between them. In germline, CDR1 is SQVTM, CDR2 ANQGSEA. This CDR3 is 11 amino acids long. The CDR3 DNA reads as TGCAGCGTTGCTCGGGGCACTGAAGCTTTCTTT. It translates to CSVARGTEAFF.

This sequence joins TRBV25-1 and TRBJ2-3; 7 positions agree with TRBD2. V lost 3 bases, J lost 5 bases, and 8 bases stayed unmatched. This CDR3 contains 15 residues. Germline CDR1 is MGHDK and CDR2 is SYGVNS. CDR3 sequence: CASSEGRGGVDTQYF. The CDR3 nucleotides read TGTGCCAGCAGTGAGGGTCGGGGAGGGGTAGATACGCAGTATTTT.

The chain has TRBV27 and TRBJ2-6; 7 bases match TRBD1. Unmatched junction bases numbered 11, after V lost 6 bases and J lost 0 bases. Germline loops: CDR1 MNHEY, CDR2 SMNVEV (reference sequence). The CDR3 contains 18 residues. CDR3 bases: TGTGCCAGCAGAAATAGACAGGGCCCAATCTCTGGGGCCAACGTCCTGACTTTC. Translated: CASRNRQGPISGANVLTF.

This clone was observed once. This chain connects TRBV11-1 to TRBJ2-1; TRBD2 might be the D (5 bases). The V gene's germline CDR1 is SGHAT and CDR2 FQDESV (reference sequence). This CDR3 spans 15 amino acids. The ends were cut back, 5 bases at V and 0 bases at J, with 11 bases in the middle. Here the CDR3 reads CASSAGGGSYNEQFF. The CDR3 DNA reads TGTGCCAGCAGCGCCGGCGGAGGCTCCTACAATGAGCAGTTCTTC.

The chain uses TRBV19 and TRBJ1-1; D is unclear. The CDR3 is made up of 15 amino acids. The V and J ends lost 3 bases and 5 bases respectively, with 16 bases between them. Germline loops: CDR1 LNHDA, CDR2 SQIVND (reference sequence). The CDR3 bases are TGTGCCAGTAGTATGGGTCCGGGTCTTTCGACTGAAGCTTTCTTT. Translation gives CASSMGPGLSTEAFF.

The genes are TRBV2 and TRBJ1-2, with a possible D match to TRBD1 (5 bases). V was shortened by 6 bases and J by 2 bases, with 13 bases between the two germline ends. This CDR3 spans 14 amino acids. Germline CDR1 and CDR2: SNHLY and FYNNEI. For the CDR3, the DNA is TGTGCCAGCAGGCGAACTGACAGAAACTATGGCTACACCTTC. Protein product: CASRRTDRNYGYTF.